This T cell receptor beta chain was observed in a study of cytomegalovirus exposure and HLA in healthy donors. Notes on the study in general: Further analysis was carried out later, and it showed several of the most significant clusters appearing linked to common viral pathogens.

PCR involved 60 Vbeta and 13 Jbeta primers. The method was immunoSEQ multiplex PCR; TCRdb's version includes in-frame clones alone and lacks a portion of them. The table has around 100,000 clones, under 80% seen once. The CDR3 extends over 15 amino acids. V lost 6 bases and J lost 0, with 13 bases in between. Germline-derived CDR1 and CDR2 are WSHSY and SAAADI. About this clone itself: Its antigen remains unknown.

The receptor comes from a woman aged 18 to 35 in good health and CMV-seropositive. The chain combines TRBV10-2 with TRBJ2-3; D is unresolved. The specimen was PBMCs. The CDR3 coding sequence is TGCGCCAGCAGCCCGAGGCTAAATAGCACAGATACGCAGTATTTT. It specifies CASSPRLNSTDTQYF.